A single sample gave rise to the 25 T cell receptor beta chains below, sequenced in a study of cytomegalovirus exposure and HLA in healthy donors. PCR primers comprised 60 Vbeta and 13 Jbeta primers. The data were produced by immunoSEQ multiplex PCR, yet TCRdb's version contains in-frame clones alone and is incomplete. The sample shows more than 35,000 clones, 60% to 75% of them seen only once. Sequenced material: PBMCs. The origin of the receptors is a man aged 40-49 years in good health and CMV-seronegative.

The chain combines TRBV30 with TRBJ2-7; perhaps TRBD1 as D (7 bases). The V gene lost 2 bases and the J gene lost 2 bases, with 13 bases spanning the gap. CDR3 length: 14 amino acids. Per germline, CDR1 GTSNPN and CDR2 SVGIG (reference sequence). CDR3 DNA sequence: TGTGCCTGGAGTCCTTCCAGGGGGGCCTACGAGCAGTACTTC. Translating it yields CAWSPSRGAYEQYF.

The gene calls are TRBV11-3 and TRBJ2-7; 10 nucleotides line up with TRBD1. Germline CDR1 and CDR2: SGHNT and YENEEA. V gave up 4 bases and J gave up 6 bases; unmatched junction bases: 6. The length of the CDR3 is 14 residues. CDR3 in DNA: TGTGCCAGCAGCTCTTCCGGGACAGGGGCCGAGCAGTACTTC. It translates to CASSSSGTGAEQYF.

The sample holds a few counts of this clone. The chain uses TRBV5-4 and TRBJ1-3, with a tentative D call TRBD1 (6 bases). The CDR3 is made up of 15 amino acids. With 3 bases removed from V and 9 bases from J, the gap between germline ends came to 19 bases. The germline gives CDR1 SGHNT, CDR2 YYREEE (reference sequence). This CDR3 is CASSSQTGGSVTIYF. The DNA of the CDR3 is TGTGCCAGCAGCTCTCAGACAGGCGGGTCAGTCACCATATATTTT.

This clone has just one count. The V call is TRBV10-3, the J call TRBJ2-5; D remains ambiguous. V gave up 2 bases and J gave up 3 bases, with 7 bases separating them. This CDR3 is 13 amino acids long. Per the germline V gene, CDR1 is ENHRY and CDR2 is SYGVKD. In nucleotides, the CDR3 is TGTGCCATCAGTGAGAGGCAGGAAGAGACCCAGTACTTC. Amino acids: CAISERQEETQYF.

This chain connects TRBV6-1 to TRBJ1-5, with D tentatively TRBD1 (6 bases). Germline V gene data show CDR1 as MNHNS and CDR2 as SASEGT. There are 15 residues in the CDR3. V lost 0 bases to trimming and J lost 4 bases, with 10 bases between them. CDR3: CASSEAGGGNQPQHF. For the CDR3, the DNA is TGTGCCAGCAGTGAAGCAGGGGGGGGGAATCAGCCCCAGCATTTT.

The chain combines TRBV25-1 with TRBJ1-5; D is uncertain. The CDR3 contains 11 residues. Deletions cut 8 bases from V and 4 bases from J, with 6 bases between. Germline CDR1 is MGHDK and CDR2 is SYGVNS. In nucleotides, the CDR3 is TGTGCCAGCGGCCAGAATCAGCCCCAGCATTTT. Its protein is CASGQNQPQHF. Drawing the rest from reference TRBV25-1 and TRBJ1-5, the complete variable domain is EADIYQTPRYLVIGTGKKITLECSQTMGHDKMYWYQQDPGMELHLIHYSYGVNSTEKGDLSSESTVSRIRTEHFPLTLESARPSHTSQYLCASGQNQPQHFGDGTRLSIL.

CDR3 DNA sequence: TGTGCCAGCAGCCGGGGCGGACAGGGGACGGAGAGCACAGATACGCAGTATTTT. It encodes CASSRGGQGTESTDTQYF. The rearrangement joins TRBV5-4 to TRBJ2-3; 9 nucleotides align to TRBD1. This CDR3 is built from 18 residues. V lost 4 bases to trimming and J lost 0 bases; unmatched junction nucleotides: 12. In germline, CDR1 is SGHNT, CDR2 YYREEE (reference sequence).

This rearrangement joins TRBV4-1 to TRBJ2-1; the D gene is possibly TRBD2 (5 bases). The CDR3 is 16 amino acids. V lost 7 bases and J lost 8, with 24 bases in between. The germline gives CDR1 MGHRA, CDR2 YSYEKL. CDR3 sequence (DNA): TGCGCCAGCAACAAGAAAGGGCTACCCGAGGGCTATGAGCAGTTCTTC. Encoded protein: CASNKKGLPEGYEQFF.

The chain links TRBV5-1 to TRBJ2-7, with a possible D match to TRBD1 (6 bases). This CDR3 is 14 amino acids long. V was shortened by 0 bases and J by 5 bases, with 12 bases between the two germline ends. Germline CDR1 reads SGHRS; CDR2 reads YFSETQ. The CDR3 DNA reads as TGCGCCAGCAGCTTGGGGGGCAGGGGCCACGAGCAGTACTTC. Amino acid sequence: CASSLGGRGHEQYF.

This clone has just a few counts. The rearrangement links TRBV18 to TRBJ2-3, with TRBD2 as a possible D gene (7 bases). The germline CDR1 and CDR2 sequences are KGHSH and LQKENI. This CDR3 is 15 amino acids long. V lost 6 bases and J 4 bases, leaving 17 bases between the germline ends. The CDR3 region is CASSPNWGGADTQYF. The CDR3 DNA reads TGTGCCAGCTCCCCTAATTGGGGGGGCGCAGATACGCAGTATTTT.

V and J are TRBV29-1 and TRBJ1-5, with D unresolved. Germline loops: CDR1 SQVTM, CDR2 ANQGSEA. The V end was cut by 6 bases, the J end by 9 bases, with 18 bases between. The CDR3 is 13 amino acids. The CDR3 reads CSVSGSRTGPQHF. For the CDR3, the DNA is TGCAGCGTCTCCGGGTCCCGTACCGGGCCCCAGCATTTT.

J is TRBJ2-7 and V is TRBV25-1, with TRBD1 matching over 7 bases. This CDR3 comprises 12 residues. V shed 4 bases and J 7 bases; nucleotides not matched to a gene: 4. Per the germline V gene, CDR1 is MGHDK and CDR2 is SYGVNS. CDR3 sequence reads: CASSGQGREQYF. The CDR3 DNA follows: TGTGCCAGCAGTGGACAGGGAAGGGAGCAGTACTTC.

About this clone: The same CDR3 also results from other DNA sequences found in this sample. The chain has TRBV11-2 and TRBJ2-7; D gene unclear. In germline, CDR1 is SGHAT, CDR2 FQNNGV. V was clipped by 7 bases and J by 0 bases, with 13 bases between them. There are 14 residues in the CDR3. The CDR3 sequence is CASTLSGNSYEQYF. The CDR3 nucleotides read TGTGCCAGCACCCTTAGTGGTAACTCCTACGAGCAGTACTTC.

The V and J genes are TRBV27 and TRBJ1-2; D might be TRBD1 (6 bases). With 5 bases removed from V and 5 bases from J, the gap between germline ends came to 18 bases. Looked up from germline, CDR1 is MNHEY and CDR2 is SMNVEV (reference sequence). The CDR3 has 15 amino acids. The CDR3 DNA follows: TGTGCCAGCAGTCTGACAGGAAGGCACGGGTATGGCTACACCTTC. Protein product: CASSLTGRHGYGYTF.

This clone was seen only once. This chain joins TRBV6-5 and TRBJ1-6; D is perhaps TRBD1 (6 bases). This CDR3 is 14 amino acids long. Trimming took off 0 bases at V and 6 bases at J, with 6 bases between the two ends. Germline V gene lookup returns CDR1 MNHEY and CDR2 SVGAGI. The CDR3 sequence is CASSYSGGNSPLHF. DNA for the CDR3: TGTGCCAGCAGTTACTCAGGGGGTAATTCACCCCTCCACTTT.

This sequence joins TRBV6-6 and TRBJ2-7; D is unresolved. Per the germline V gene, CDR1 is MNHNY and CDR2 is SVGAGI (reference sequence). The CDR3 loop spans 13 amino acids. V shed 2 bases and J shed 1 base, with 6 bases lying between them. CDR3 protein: CASSYLPSYEQYF. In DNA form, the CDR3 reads TGTGCCAGCAGTTACCTCCCTTCCTACGAGCAGTACTTC.

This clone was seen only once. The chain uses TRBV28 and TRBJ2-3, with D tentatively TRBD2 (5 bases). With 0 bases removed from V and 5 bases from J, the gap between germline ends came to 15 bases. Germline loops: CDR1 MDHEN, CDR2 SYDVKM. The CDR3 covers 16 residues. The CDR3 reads CASSLWEENEVDTQYF. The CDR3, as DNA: TGTGCCAGCAGTTTATGGGAGGAAAATGAGGTAGATACGCAGTATTTT.

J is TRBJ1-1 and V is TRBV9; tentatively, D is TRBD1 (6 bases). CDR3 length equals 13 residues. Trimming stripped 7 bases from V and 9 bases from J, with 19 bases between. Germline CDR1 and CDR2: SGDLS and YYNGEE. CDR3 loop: CASGARLDRQAFF. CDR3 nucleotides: TGTGCCAGCGGGGCGAGATTGGACAGACAAGCTTTCTTT.

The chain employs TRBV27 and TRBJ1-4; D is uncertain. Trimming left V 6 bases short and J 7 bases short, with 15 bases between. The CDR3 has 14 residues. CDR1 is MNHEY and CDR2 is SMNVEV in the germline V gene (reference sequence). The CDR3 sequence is CASSPRPGSEKLFF. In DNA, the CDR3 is TGTGCCAGCAGCCCCAGGCCGGGAAGTGAAAAACTGTTTTTT. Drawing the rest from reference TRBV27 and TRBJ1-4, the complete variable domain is EAQVTQNPRYLITVTGKKLTVTCSQNMNHEYMSWYRQDPGLGLRQIYYSMNVEVTDKGDVPEGYKVSRKEKRNFPLILESPSPNQTSLYFCASSPRPGSEKLFFGSGTQLSVL.

CDR3 sequence (DNA): TGTGCCAGCAGCCAAGATTTCTCAGGGGGCTACACCGGGGAGCTGTTTTTT. Its protein is CASSQDFSGGYTGELFF. The chain joins TRBV4-2 to TRBJ2-2; TRBD1 matches at 8 bases. The germline gives CDR1 LGHNA, CDR2 YNFKEQ. Unmatched junction bases numbered 6, after V lost 0 bases and J lost 3 bases. This CDR3 has 17 amino acids.

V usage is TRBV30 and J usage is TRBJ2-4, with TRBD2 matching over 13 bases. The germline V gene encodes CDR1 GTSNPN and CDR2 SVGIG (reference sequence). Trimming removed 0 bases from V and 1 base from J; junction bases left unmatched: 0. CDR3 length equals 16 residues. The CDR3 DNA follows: TGTGCCTGGAGTGTGGGACTAGCGGGGGCCAAAAACATTCAGTACTTC. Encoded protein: CAWSVGLAGAKNIQYF.

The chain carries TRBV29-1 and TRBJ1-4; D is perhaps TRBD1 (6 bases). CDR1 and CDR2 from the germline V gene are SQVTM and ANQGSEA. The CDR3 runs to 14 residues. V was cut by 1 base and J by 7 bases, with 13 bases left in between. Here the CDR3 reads CSVEGGGPGEKLFF. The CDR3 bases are TGCAGCGTTGAAGGGGGGGGGCCCGGTGAAAAACTGTTTTTT.

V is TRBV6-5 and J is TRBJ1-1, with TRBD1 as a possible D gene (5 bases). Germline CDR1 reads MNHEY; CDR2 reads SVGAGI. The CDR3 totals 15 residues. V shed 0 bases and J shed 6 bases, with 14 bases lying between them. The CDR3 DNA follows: TGTGCCAGCAGTTACTCGAGGAGGGGTCGGTCTGAAGCTTTCTTT. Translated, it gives CASSYSRRGRSEAFF.

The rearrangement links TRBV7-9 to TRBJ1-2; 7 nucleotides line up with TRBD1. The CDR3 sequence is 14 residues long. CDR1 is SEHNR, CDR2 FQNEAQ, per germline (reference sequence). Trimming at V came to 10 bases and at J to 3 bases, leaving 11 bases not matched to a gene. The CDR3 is CATYQGVGYYGYTF. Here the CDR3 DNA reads TGTGCCACGTATCAGGGGGTAGGGTACTATGGCTACACCTTC.

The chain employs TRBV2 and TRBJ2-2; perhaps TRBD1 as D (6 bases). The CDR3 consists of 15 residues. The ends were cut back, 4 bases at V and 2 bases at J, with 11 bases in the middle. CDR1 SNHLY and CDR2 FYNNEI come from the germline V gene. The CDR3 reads CASSARTDNTGELFF. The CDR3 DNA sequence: TGTGCCAGCAGTGCCCGGACAGATAACACCGGGGAGCTGTTTTTT. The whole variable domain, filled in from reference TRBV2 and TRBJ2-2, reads EPEVTQTPSHQVTQMGQEVILRCVPISNHLYFYWYRQILGQKVEFLVSFYNNEISEKSEIFDDQFSVERPDGSNFTLKIRSTKLEDSAMYFCASSARTDNTGELFFGEGSRLTVL.